These 2 T cell receptor beta chains were all obtained from the same sample, sequenced in a study of blood T cell repertoires in COVID-19. TCRdb keeps only in-frame clones here, not all; method: immunoSEQ multiplex PCR. The sample includes 250,000 to 300,000 clones, approximately 88% seen only once; the top ten take approximately 0.85%. The sequencing sample was made of peripheral blood. Receptors were obtained from a woman aged 40 to 55 who had recovered from COVID-19.

DNA for the CDR3: TGTGCCAGCAGGGAGACCAATCGGTACGAGCAGTACTTC. Its protein product is CASRETNRYEQYF. The chain employs TRBV6-5 and TRBJ2-7, with D unclear. V lost 6 bases and J 4 bases, leaving 13 bases between the germline ends. CDR3 length equals 13 residues. CDR1 and CDR2 (germline): MNHEY, SVGAGI.

This clone is classed as medium-sized. V and J are TRBV7-9 and TRBJ2-1, with TRBD2 identical over 7 bases. This CDR3 contains 12 residues. Germline CDR1 reads SEHNR; CDR2 reads FQNEAQ (reference sequence). V lost 5 bases to trimming and J lost 8 bases; unmatched junction nucleotides: 3. The CDR3 sequence is CASSPGGDEQFF. CDR3 bases: TGTGCCAGCAGCCCTGGGGGGGATGAGCAGTTCTTC.